The T cell receptor beta chain described here comes from a study of identical twins. This CDR3 has 15 residues. The germline V gene has CDR1 SGHTA and CDR2 FQGNSA. The germline V and J ends were trimmed by 2 bases and 5 bases, with 16 bases remaining between them. Findings of the study overall: Zero-insertion analyses were open to partial confounding by invariant MAIT and iNKT cells. The study reached conclusions through statistical analysis that was cross-sectional, not following the same donors. Insertions ran lower in abundant cord blood beta clonotypes, though not in memory repertoires.

Points on this clonotype: Its antigen is unidentified.

Template switching introduced a universal primer site, and the cDNA bore unique molecular identifiers. TCRdb itself ran the 5' RACE reads through MiXCR, one entry per CDR3 protein. The profile shows around 290,000 distinct CDR3 sequences, roughly 9% of them singletons. These data were likewise used in another study, on yellow fever vaccine responses in identical twins.

This sequence originates from a woman aged 18-29 years in good health. The chain couples TRBV7-2 to TRBJ2-7; the D gene could be TRBD1 or TRBD2 (5 bases each). Sequenced material: CD8+ T cells sorted from blood. CDR3 amino acids: CASSLWGGGSDEQYF. The CDR3 DNA reads as TGTGCCAGCAGCTTATGGGGCGGAGGCTCGGACGAGCAGTACTTC.